Listed below are T cell receptor beta chains from one sample, sequenced in a study of OX40 agonist ivuxolimab in advanced cancers. Generated by immunoSEQ multiplex PCR, the TCRdb table keeps only in-frame clones and is missing some. The top ten hold approximately 4.2% of the sample, which has more than 45,000 clones, less than 90% seen once. Sequencing used CD4+ or CD8+ T cells sorted from blood, obtained in a trial of the OX40 agonist ivuxolimab. These receptors came from an adult with an advanced solid tumor such as melanoma, head and neck, liver or kidney cancer. CDR3s include the opening cysteine and the closing phenylalanine or tryptophan. D genes are given only for firm matches. Size values are once, few and many counts, or a class for expanded clones, and some rows have none.

>NA|TRBD2|TRBV11-3|TRBJ2-1
CASSTTRGSSRNNEQFF
TGTGCCAGCAGCACAACGCGGGGGTCCAGCAGAAACAATGAGCAGTTCTTC
>NA|TRBD2|TRBV5-1|TRBJ2-5
CASSPGTSGRGETQYF
TGCGCCAGCAGCCCAGGGACTAGCGGGAGAGGGGAGACCCAGTACTTC
>NA|TRBD2|TRBV7-3|TRBJ2-1
CASSTTSGSLSSYNEQFF
TGTGCCAGCAGTACGACTAGCGGGTCCTTGAGCTCCTACAATGAGCAGTTCTTC
>NA|TRBD1|TRBV19|TRBJ2-1
CASTNPPGTARANEQFF
TGTGCCAGTACCAACCCCCCGGGGACAGCCCGGGCCAATGAGCAGTTCTTC
>NA|TRBD2|TRBV11-2|TRBJ2-7
CASSLRAGGNYEQYF
TGTGCCAGCAGCTTAAGGGCGGGAGGGAACTACGAGCAGTACTTC
>NA|TRBD2|TRBV5-4|TRBJ2-1
CASSLGTMGGRGYNEQLF
TGTGCCAGCAGCTTAGGAACCATGGGCGGGAGGGGCTACAATGAGCAGCTCTTC
>NA|NA|TRBV6-4|TRBJ2-1
CANVPPGLSNEQFF
TGTGCCAACGTTCCGCCGGGATTGTCCAATGAGCAGTTCTTC
>NA|TRBD1|TRBV18|TRBJ1-2
CASSKGTGPNYGYTF
TGTGCCAGCTCAAAGGGGACAGGGCCTAACTATGGCTACACCTTC
>NA|TRBD2|TRBV2|TRBJ2-3
CATVAGGRTDTQYF
TGTGCCACAGTAGCGGGAGGGAGGACAGATACGCAGTATTTT
>NA|NA|TRBV4-1|TRBJ1-1
CASSQDGGVRIAFF
TGCGCCAGCAGCCAAGATGGAGGGGTCAGGATAGCTTTCTTT
>NA|TRBD2|TRBV11-3|TRBJ2-1
CASSSGLAGAFHEQFF
TGTGCCAGCAGCTCGGGACTAGCGGGAGCTTTCCATGAGCAGTTCTTC
>few|NA|TRBV4-2|TRBJ1-1
CASSQVSRSHEAFF
TGTGCCAGCAGCCAAGTAAGCAGGTCGCATGAAGCTTTCTTT
>NA|TRBD1|TRBV5-1|TRBJ2-3
CASSLGPTGGGTDTQYF
TGCGCCAGCAGCTTGGGACCCACAGGGGGCGGCACAGATACGCAGTATTTT
>NA|NA|TRBV7-8|TRBJ1-2
CASSLMGFQGYGYTF
TGTGCCAGCAGCCTAATGGGGTTTCAGGGCTATGGCTACACCTTC
>NA|NA|TRBV12-5|TRBJ1-1
CASGLALAGATEAFF
TGTGCTAGTGGTTTGGCCTTGGCTGGGGCGACTGAAGCTTTCTTT
>NA|TRBD2|TRBV7-8|TRBJ2-1
CASSLGAAGGRNEQFF
TGTGCCAGCAGTCTAGGAGCAGCGGGAGGAAGAAATGAGCAGTTCTTC
>NA|NA|TRBV7-2|TRBJ2-7
CASSSRDTPYEQYF
TGTGCCAGCAGCTCCCGGGACACCCCGTACGAGCAGTACTTC
>NA|TRBD2|TRBV5-4|TRBJ2-1
CASSLSVGSGKMSYNEQFF
TGTGCCAGCAGCTTGTCTGTCGGTAGCGGGAAGATGAGCTACAATGAGCAGTTCTTC
>NA|NA|TRBV15|TRBJ1-4
CATSRDPRTYEKLFF
TGTGCCACCAGCAGAGACCCAAGGACGTATGAAAAACTGTTTTTT
>NA|TRBD1|TRBV7-8|TRBJ2-1
CASSLVAGGAHNEQFF
TGTGCCAGCAGCTTAGTGGCAGGGGGCGCCCACAATGAGCAGTTCTTC
>NA|NA|TRBV7-9|TRBJ2-3
CASSLASSSQTDTQYF
TGTGCCAGCAGCTTAGCGAGCTCTAGCCAAACAGATACGCAGTATTTT
>few|TRBD2|TRBV28|TRBJ2-7
CASHPSGSSYEQYF
TGTGCCAGCCATCCCAGCGGGAGCTCCTACGAGCAGTACTTC
>NA|NA|TRBV19|TRBJ2-7
CASSIDRGDEQYF
TGTGCCAGTAGTATAGACAGGGGGGACGAGCAGTACTTC
>NA|NA|TRBV14|TRBJ1-1
CASSPGRSGDTEAFF
TGTGCCAGCAGCCCCGGTCGGTCGGGGGACACTGAAGCTTTCTTT
>few|NA|TRBV6-5|TRBJ2-7
CASRLTTSYEQYF
TGTGCCAGCAGACTTACGACCTCCTACGAGCAGTACTTC
>NA|TRBD1|TRBV4-3|TRBJ1-2
CASSQQTGSAANYGYTF
TGCGCCAGCAGCCAACAGACAGGGTCTGCAGCTAACTATGGCTACACCTTC
>NA|NA|TRBV5-4|TRBJ2-6
CASSGDTSSGANVLTF
TGTGCCAGCAGCGGGGACACGAGCTCTGGGGCCAACGTCCTGACTTTC
>NA|NA|TRBV19|TRBJ2-2
CASSSAAGWNTGELFF
TGTGCCAGTAGTTCTGCGGCGGGATGGAACACCGGGGAGCTGTTTTTT
>NA|NA|TRBV27|TRBJ1-5
CASPEYSNQPQHF
TGTGCCAGCCCAGAGTATAGCAATCAGCCCCAGCATTTT
>NA|NA|TRBV5-4|TRBJ1-1
CASRQRAGGNTEAFF
TGTGCCAGCAGACAGAGGGCCGGGGGGAACACTGAAGCTTTCTTT
>NA|TRBD2|TRBV28|TRBJ2-7
CASSTGTSGYEQYF
TGTGCCAGCAGTACCGGGACTAGCGGCTACGAGCAGTACTTC
>NA|NA|TRBV19|TRBJ2-3
CASTPFGDGPYTDTQYF
TGTGCCAGTACCCCTTTCGGGGACGGACCTTACACAGATACGCAGTATTTT
>NA|NA|TRBV5-4|TRBJ2-3
CASSASRDRSTDTQYF
TGTGCCAGCAGCGCGAGCCGGGACCGGAGCACAGATACGCAGTATTTT
>NA|TRBD1|TRBV7-2|TRBJ2-5
CASSPNRGETQYF
TGTGCCAGCAGCCCAAACAGGGGGGAGACCCAGTACTTC
>NA|TRBD2|TRBV7-6|TRBJ2-5
CASSLSVQAGGLETQYF
TGTGCCAGCAGCTTATCAGTTCAAGCGGGAGGGTTGGAGACCCAGTACTTC
>medium-sized|NA|TRBV7-9|TRBJ1-1
CASSPQGTNTEAFF
TGTGCCAGCAGCCCACAGGGTACTAACACTGAAGCTTTCTTT
>NA|TRBD1|TRBV5-4|TRBJ2-7
CASSPGTGGIYEQYF
TGTGCCAGCAGCCCCGGGACAGGGGGGATCTACGAGCAGTACTTC
>once|NA|TRBV6-6|TRBJ2-7
CASSPSRYEQYF
TGTGCCAGCAGCCCTTCTCGTTACGAGCAGTACTTC
>NA|NA|TRBV7-7|TRBJ2-2
CASSFEENTGELFF
TGTGCCAGCAGCTTTGAAGAGAACACCGGGGAGCTGTTTTTT
>few|TRBD2|TRBV5-6|TRBJ2-2
CASRSIGRSDTGELFF
TGTGCCAGCAGATCAATCGGGAGGTCGGACACCGGGGAGCTGTTTTTT
>NA|NA|TRBV5-4|TRBJ2-7
CASSSALPRYTYEQYF
TGTGCCAGCAGCTCCGCCCTTCCCCGGTACACCTACGAGCAGTACTTC
>NA|NA|TRBV14|TRBJ2-7
CASSLYAGAAYEQYF
TGTGCCAGCAGCCTTTACGCGGGGGCTGCCTACGAGCAGTACTTC
>NA|TRBD1|TRBV28|TRBJ1-1
CASTTGTGGSWRAFF
TGTGCCAGCACCACCGGGACAGGGGGAAGCTGGCGAGCTTTCTTT
>few|NA|TRBV25-1|TRBJ1-1
CASSESRPGPIPNTEAFF
TGTGCCAGCAGTGAATCCCGACCGGGACCGATTCCGAACACTGAAGCTTTCTTT
>NA|NA|TRBV19|TRBJ2-1
CASSIGQVVYNEQFF
TGTGCCAGTAGTATCGGGCAGGTAGTTTACAATGAGCAGTTCTTC
>NA|NA|TRBV7-8|TRBJ1-5
CASSRSRFSNQPQHF
TGTGCCAGCAGCAGGTCCCGTTTTAGCAATCAGCCCCAGCATTTT
>NA|NA|TRBV30|TRBJ2-7
CAWSVGGLSLVGLNEQYF
TGTGCCTGGAGTGTCGGAGGTCTCTCTCTTGTCGGGTTGAACGAGCAGTACTTC
>NA|TRBD1|TRBV19|TRBJ2-2
CASSTPGRGRPGELFF
TGTGCCAGTAGTACCCCCGGCAGGGGGCGTCCCGGGGAGCTGTTTTTT
>NA|NA|TRBV11-3|TRBJ1-1
CASSFGQHEAFF
TGTGCCAGCAGCTTCGGTCAGCATGAAGCTTTCTTT
>NA|NA|TRBV6-1|TRBJ2-7
CASSSRDGSYEQYF
TGTGCCAGCAGCAGCAGGGACGGCTCCTACGAGCAGTACTTC